The clone carrying this T cell receptor (beta chain) showed up just a few times. Trimming pared 0 bases from V and 5 bases from J, leaving 14 bases between. The germline V gene has CDR1 LNHNV and CDR2 YYDKDF (reference sequence). The CDR3 totals 15 residues. Assay used: immunoSEQ multiplex PCR; TCRdb lists only in-frame clones, some missing. This repertoire shows about 97,000 clones, almost 90% found once; its top ten account for about 1.9%. The sample originates from a study of blood T cell repertoires in COVID-19. Study at large: The analysed material was cDNA or gDNA that came from T cells, B-cell-depleted T cells, or PBMCs.

The Seattle patients joined while their infection was active and were tracked longitudinally afterward. The rearrangement uses TRBV15 and TRBJ2-7; TRBD1 is a possible D gene (6 bases). The sequenced sample was peripheral blood. The sequence was obtained from a man aged 50 or older with COVID-19, enrolled during active disease. This chain's CDR3 is CATSRDPHGGDEQYF. CDR3 bases: TGTGCCACCAGCAGAGATCCGCATGGGGGCGACGAGCAGTACTTC.